These T cell receptor beta chains were read from a single sample in a study of shared clonotypes between healthy human individuals. Sequenced by immunoSEQ multiplex PCR; TCRdb stores in-frame clones only, minus some. This repertoire shows approximately 330,000 clones, 70% to 75% found once; its top ten account for roughly a tenth. The sequenced sample was memory CD4+ T cells sorted from blood. The receptors shown here come from a man aged 25 to 45 in good health. The CDR3 runs from the conserved cysteine through the conserved F or W. Some rows have no size entry. The others give once, few or many, or a class for an expanded clone.

V gene,J gene,clone size,CDR3 protein
TRBV9,TRBJ2-4,.,CASSASGRLNIQYF
TRBV5-1,TRBJ2-7,.,CASSLELAGGGEQYF
TRBV28,TRBJ2-7,.,CASRIPTGGVYEQYF
TRBV19,TRBJ1-2,.,CASSLHTGSGYTF
TRBV2,TRBJ1-2,.,CASSEFQQEHGYTF
TRBV25-1,TRBJ1-4,.,CASSDDLQGAGEKLFF
TRBV28,TRBJ2-1,.,CASTTRGSGLSYNEQFF
TRBV10-1,TRBJ1-4,.,CASSFDTATNEKLFF
TRBV6-1,TRBJ2-7,few,CASRERQTYEQYF
TRBV19,TRBJ2-1,.,CASSQTRGNEQFF
TRBV5-1,TRBJ2-5,.,CASSSEGLFPKETQYF
TRBV6-5,TRBJ2-7,.,CASSYSKAMGHEQYF
TRBV5-4,TRBJ2-7,.,CASSPRDRGQKQYF
TRBV27,TRBJ2-5,few,CASQIAGAVGETQYF
TRBV4-1,TRBJ2-1,.,CASSQPTYNEQFF
TRBV5-8,TRBJ2-5,.,CASSTPGGPRVAQYF
TRBV4-2,TRBJ2-1,many,CASSQVVNLPNEQFF
TRBV2,TRBJ2-7,.,CASTPGQGKGEQYF
TRBV20-1,TRBJ2-1,.,CSASLGTQQFF
TRBV9,TRBJ2-1,.,CASGRAANEQFF
TRBV7-2,TRBJ1-3,.,CASSLERDRGSGNTIYF
TRBV5-4,TRBJ1-2,few,CASSTGQGYRGYGYTF
TRBV7-9,TRBJ2-1,few,CASSLSAGARHNEQFF
TRBV28,TRBJ2-2,.,CASAYMGLAGEHTGELFF
TRBV29-1,TRBJ1-1,.,CSAGGTEAFF
TRBV4-2,TRBJ2-1,.,CASSQGDFSGSSYNEQFF
TRBV6-5,TRBJ1-2,.,CASSLSQAGNFGYTF
TRBV28,TRBJ2-7,.,CASRTLGTIAYEQYF
TRBV15,TRBJ2-7,few,CATSRVGSTSGRGWQYF
TRBV5-5,TRBJ2-1,few,CASSLGTEQFF
TRBV19,TRBJ2-2,.,CASSPDWTGELFF
TRBV19,TRBJ2-1,.,CASSTGTATYNEQFF
TRBV10-3,TRBJ2-1,.,CAISGTTRGGSNEQFF
TRBV7-9,TRBJ2-1,.,CASSLEGLAGSNEQFF
TRBV6-1,TRBJ1-5,.,CASKGGGNQPQHF
TRBV19,TRBJ2-3,.,CASTATGGADTQYF
TRBV28,TRBJ1-2,.,CASSLHRDRELPGYTF
TRBV7-2,TRBJ1-3,.,CASSLYNVHSSGNTIYF
TRBV5-1,TRBJ1-2,few,CASSLGGTGSTYGYTF
TRBV9,TRBJ2-2,many,CASSQTTHSAGELFF
TRBV4-3,TRBJ2-1,.,CASSQAPAGGAYNEQFF
TRBV30,TRBJ1-1,.,CAWRQSRPEAFF
TRBV5-6,TRBJ1-3,.,CASSLQGAGNTIYF
TRBV5-1,TRBJ2-2,.,CASSLVRLWTGELFF
TRBV30,TRBJ2-6,.,CAWTTVSGANVLTF
TRBV6-6,TRBJ2-1,.,CASIGSRTYNEQFF